This TCR beta chain was sequenced in a study of cytomegalovirus exposure and HLA in healthy donors. Study findings and constraints: Prior analysis indicated that the majority of TCR beta V segments exhibited productivity approximately 87% or approximately 30% of the time.

The V gene end was trimmed by 5 bases and the J gene end by 10 bases; junction bases not matched to a gene: 5. Looked up from germline, CDR1 is SGHTA and CDR2 is FQGNSA. CDR3 length: 13 residues. This PCR relied on a set of 60 Vbeta primers and 13 Jbeta primers. In the original processing: Later, tens of millions of unique TCR beta chains were counted in an analysis, and approximately 9.9 million of them were shared. Sequenced by immunoSEQ multiplex PCR; TCRdb stores in-frame clones only, minus some. V, J and clone size are those of that table, while D and trimming were read from the DNA. The table has 120,000 or so clones, approximately 72% seen once; the top ten hold less than 2%. Comment on this clone: The antigen is unknown.

The chain links TRBV7-2 to TRBJ2-1; 10 bases match TRBD2. This TCR derives from a young man in good health and CMV-seronegative. The specimen sequenced was PBMCs. This CDR3 reads CASSAVAGGEQFF. The DNA of the CDR3 is TGTGCCAGCAGCGCCGTAGCGGGAGGCGAGCAGTTCTTC. The full variable domain, completed using reference TRBV7-2 and TRBJ2-1, is GAGVSQSPSNKVTEKGKDVELRCDPISGHTALYWYRQSLGQGLEFLIYFQGNSAPDKSGLPSDRFSAERTGGSVSTLTIQRTQQEDSAVYLCASSAVAGGEQFFGPGTRLTVL.